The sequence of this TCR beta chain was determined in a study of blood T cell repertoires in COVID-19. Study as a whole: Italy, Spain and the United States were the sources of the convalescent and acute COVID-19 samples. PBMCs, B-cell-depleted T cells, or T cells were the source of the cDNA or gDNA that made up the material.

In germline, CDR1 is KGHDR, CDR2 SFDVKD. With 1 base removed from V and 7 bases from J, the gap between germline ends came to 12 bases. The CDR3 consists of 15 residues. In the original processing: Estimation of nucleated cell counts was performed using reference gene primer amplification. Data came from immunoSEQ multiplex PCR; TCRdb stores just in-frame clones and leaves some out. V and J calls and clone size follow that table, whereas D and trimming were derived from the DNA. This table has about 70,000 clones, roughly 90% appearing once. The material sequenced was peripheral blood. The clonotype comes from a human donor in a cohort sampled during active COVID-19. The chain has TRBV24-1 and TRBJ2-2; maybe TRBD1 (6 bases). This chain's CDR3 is CATSDLGGLDGELFF. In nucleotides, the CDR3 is TGTGCCACCAGTGATTTAGGGGGATTAGACGGGGAGCTGTTTTTT.